This T cell receptor beta chain was sequenced for a study of shared clonotypes between healthy human individuals. The data were produced by immunoSEQ multiplex PCR, yet TCRdb's version contains in-frame clones alone and is incomplete. Counted here are 1.4 million to 1.5 million clones, 95% to 97% occurring once; the ten biggest clones make up about 1.2%. The J segment lost 0 bases and the V segment lost 6 bases, leaving 9 bases of the junction unmatched. Germline assignment: CDR1 MDHEN and CDR2 SYDVKM. The CDR3 has 18 amino acids. The sequence derives from a man in his thirties or forties in good health. The chain links TRBV28 to TRBJ2-7, with 15 bases identical to TRBD2. The material sequenced was naive CD4+ T cells sorted from blood. Described subset: CD45RA+ positively selected. The DNA of the CDR3 is TGTGCCAGCAGCCCAAGGACTAGCGGGAGGGCCGCCTCCTACGAGCAGTACTTC. This sequence encodes CASSPRTSGRAASYEQYF.